A selection of T cell receptor beta chains follows, all from one sample in a study of HIV-infected children after antiretroviral therapy interruption. TCRdb fed the 3' RACE reads into MiXCR, producing one record per CDR3 protein. The sample shows about 89,000 distinct CDR3 sequences, 6.9% of them seen only once. Source: CD45RA+ CD4+ T cells from PBMCs, pooled from several time points, taken from a donor given antiretroviral therapy, either interrupted or continuous. The receptors were sampled from a pool of human donors with HIV. Both conserved end residues are trimmed from each CDR3. Clone size, where shown, is once, few, many, or a class for clones that have expanded.

CDR3: ASSLPTDEQF
J: TRBJ2-1
V: TRBV5-1
size: .

CDR3: ASSLHPPPDEQF
J: TRBJ2-1
V: TRBV11-3
size: few

CDR3: SALDRLDIQY
J: TRBJ2-4
V: TRBV20-1
size: many

CDR3: ASSYGDTDTQY
J: TRBJ2-3
V: TRBV6-5
size: many

CDR3: AISGRQGAIEAF
J: TRBJ1-1
V: TRBV10-3
size: many

CDR3: ASSHRPSGANVLT
J: TRBJ2-6
V: TRBV19
size: many

CDR3: ASSSAGTGFSEQY
J: TRBJ2-7
V: TRBV7-6
size: many

CDR3: ASSPRTQAGNTIY
J: TRBJ1-3
V: TRBV9
size: many

CDR3: SVTQGSLYEQY
J: TRBJ2-7
V: TRBV29-1
size: many

CDR3: ASSSSSWGAVPYEQY
J: TRBJ2-7
V: TRBV11-2
size: few

CDR3: ASSRDSTYEQY
J: TRBJ2-7
V: TRBV6-2/TRBV6-3
size: many

CDR3: AISPLSAGGSGNTIY
J: TRBJ1-3
V: TRBV10-3
size: few

CDR3: ASSQSTSRDTTEAF
J: TRBJ1-1
V: TRBV23-1
size: many

CDR3: ASSLQGVDGYT
J: TRBJ1-2
V: TRBV7-9
size: many

CDR3: ASSPGASTDTQY
J: TRBJ2-3
V: TRBV3-1
size: many

CDR3: ASSLEGIGVSPLH
J: TRBJ1-6
V: TRBV7-2
size: many

CDR3: SAPSTLNTEAF
J: TRBJ1-1
V: TRBV20-1
size: many

CDR3: ASSIDRPDTQY
J: TRBJ2-3
V: TRBV19
size: many

CDR3: ASSLFPTDTQY
J: TRBJ2-3
V: TRBV5-1
size: many

CDR3: ATSRVWSEQY
J: TRBJ2-7
V: TRBV15
size: .

CDR3: ASSVIRDSYNEQF
J: TRBJ2-1
V: TRBV9
size: many

CDR3: ASSQGTAQETQY
J: TRBJ2-5
V: TRBV18
size: many

CDR3: ASSSRTITDTQY
J: TRBJ2-3
V: TRBV5-6
size: many

CDR3: ASSTRTPTGVETQY
J: TRBJ2-5
V: TRBV19
size: .

CDR3: ASRRSGGGEAF
J: TRBJ1-1
V: TRBV6-4
size: .

CDR3: ASSFDRDEKLF
J: TRBJ1-4
V: TRBV6-5
size: many

CDR3: ASSWGGTLEAF
J: TRBJ1-1
V: TRBV28
size: many

CDR3: SVEELQETQY
J: TRBJ2-5
V: TRBV29-1
size: many

CDR3: ASSLHGTSIETQY
J: TRBJ2-5
V: TRBV3-1
size: many

CDR3: ASSFDRGHTLY
J: TRBJ2-3
V: TRBV2
size: many

CDR3: ASGDREYYGYT
J: TRBJ1-2
V: TRBV7-9
size: many

CDR3: ASSGGGSPYEQY
J: TRBJ2-7
V: TRBV10-1
size: many

CDR3: ASRFRVKLGNQPQH
J: TRBJ1-5
V: TRBV19
size: .

CDR3: ASSFYNEQF
J: TRBJ2-1
V: TRBV7-2
size: many

CDR3: ASSDRDRFPMNTEAF
J: TRBJ1-1
V: TRBV10-2
size: many

CDR3: ASSIDRTANTEAF
J: TRBJ1-1
V: TRBV19
size: many

CDR3: ASSISGTSGINEQF
J: TRBJ2-1
V: TRBV7-9
size: .

CDR3: ASSGQISYEQY
J: TRBJ2-7
V: TRBV10-2
size: few

CDR3: ASSLIQRYLSTGELF
J: TRBJ2-2
V: TRBV12-3/TRBV12-4
size: many

CDR3: SVEDLGQTEQY
J: TRBJ2-7
V: TRBV29-1
size: many

CDR3: ASGEREATNEKLF
J: TRBJ1-4
V: TRBV2
size: many

CDR3: ASSQGQGTHEQY
J: TRBJ2-7
V: TRBV6-9
size: many

CDR3: ASSQEVQIFRQGGGYT
J: TRBJ1-2
V: TRBV3-1
size: many

CDR3: SANQGNTEAF
J: TRBJ1-1
V: TRBV20-1
size: many

CDR3: ASSQWDEQY
J: TRBJ2-7
V: TRBV3-1
size: .

CDR3: ATSDRDRGRTGELF
J: TRBJ2-2
V: TRBV24-1
size: .

CDR3: ASSRPDSYEQY
J: TRBJ2-7
V: TRBV3-1
size: many

CDR3: ATSRASTSGTF
J: TRBJ1-1
V: TRBV15
size: many

CDR3: ASSEAPRDAR
J: TRBJ2-7
V: TRBV2
size: many

CDR3: ASSSALGDSTDTQY
J: TRBJ2-3
V: TRBV7-8
size: many

CDR3: ASSPPRKREPREQY
J: TRBJ2-7
V: TRBV27
size: many

CDR3: AISESPGLYGYT
J: TRBJ1-2
V: TRBV10-3
size: few

CDR3: SAHKTGGYGYT
J: TRBJ1-2
V: TRBV20-1
size: .

CDR3: ASSVVSGGPFSYNEQF
J: TRBJ2-1
V: TRBV9
size: many

CDR3: ASGDAGGGSEQY
J: TRBJ2-7
V: TRBV6-6
size: few

CDR3: SVGNWAGGVGANVLT
J: TRBJ2-6
V: TRBV29-1
size: many

CDR3: ASSLYGEETQY
J: TRBJ2-5
V: TRBV5-5
size: many